This T cell receptor beta chain was captured in a study of blood T cell repertoires in COVID-19. Study overall: Samples representing acute and convalescent COVID-19 were sourced from the United States, Italy and Spain. T cells, B-cell-depleted T cells, or PBMCs supplied cDNA or gDNA.

Source study methods: Estimation of nucleated cell counts relied on the amplification of reference gene primers. Libraries were prepared by immunoSEQ multiplex PCR; TCRdb keeps only in-frame clonotypes and omits some of them. The V and J calls and clone size were taken over from that table, and D and trimming were inferred from the DNA. Here the sample spans some 200,000 clones, approximately 86% being singletons. Participants were placed into cohorts based on the clinical history they reported. CDR1 is SNHLY and CDR2 is FYNNEI in the germline V gene. With 6 bases clipped from V and 7 bases from J, the junction kept 6 bases outside the gene matches. This CDR3 contains 13 residues.

The chain is built from TRBV2 and TRBJ1-2, with 9 bases identical to TRBD1. The sequencing sample was made of PBMCs or T cells enriched from blood (not recorded which). This TCR was sampled from a woman aged 25 to 39 who had recovered from COVID-19. The CDR3 sequence: CASRPGQGSGYTF. The CDR3 DNA reads as TGTGCCAGCAGACCGGGACAGGGTTCTGGCTACACCTTC.